This T cell receptor beta chain was retrieved from a study of OX40 agonist ivuxolimab in advanced cancers. Study summary: The dose-escalation cohort had hepatocellular carcinoma, melanoma, renal cell or head and neck cancer.

Study findings and constraints: Expanded clones tended on average to be more numerous among CD8+ T cells than CD4+.

This clone was seen more than once but under ten times. Its cognate antigen is unknown. The CDR3 has 16 residues. The V segment lost 0 bases and the J segment 2 bases; nucleotides outside the gene matches: 5. Per germline, CDR1 SGHDT and CDR2 YYEEEE. The method was immunoSEQ multiplex PCR; TCRdb's version includes in-frame clones alone and lacks a portion of them. The sample has some 70,000 clones, approximately 78% seen once. The chain recombines TRBV5-6 with TRBJ2-5; 9 nucleotides line up with TRBD1. The specimen comprised CD4+ or CD8+ T cells sorted from blood, sampled in a trial of the OX40 agonist ivuxolimab. This TCR came from an adult with an advanced solid tumor such as melanoma, head and neck, liver or kidney cancer. CDR3 nucleotides: TGTGCCAGCAGCTTGGCCCTGGGACAGGGTCAAGAGACCCAGTACTTC. Protein product: CASSLALGQGQETQYF.